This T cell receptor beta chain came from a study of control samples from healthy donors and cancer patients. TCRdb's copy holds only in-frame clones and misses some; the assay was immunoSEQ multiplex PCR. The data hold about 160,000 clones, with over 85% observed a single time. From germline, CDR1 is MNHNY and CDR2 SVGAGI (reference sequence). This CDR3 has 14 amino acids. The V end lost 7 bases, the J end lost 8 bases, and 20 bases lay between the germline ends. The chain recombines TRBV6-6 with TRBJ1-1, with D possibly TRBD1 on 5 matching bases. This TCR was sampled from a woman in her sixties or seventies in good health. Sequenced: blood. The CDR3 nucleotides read TGTGCCAGCAACCCGGGACGTCATAGGTGGGAAGCTTTCTTT. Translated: CASNPGRHRWEAFF.